These T cell receptor beta chains were read from a single sample in a study of shared clonotypes between healthy human individuals. Measured with immunoSEQ multiplex PCR; TCRdb has only the in-frame clones, and not every one. The sample shows over a million clones, around 76% of them seen only once. Source material: memory CD4+ T cells sorted from blood. The receptors originated from a man between 18 and 35 years old in good health. Both conserved end residues are part of each CDR3.

cdr3_length v_call cdr3_aa
13 TRBV6-5 CASSQTVNTEAFF
15 TRBV6-4 CASSGEGTSGSRQFF
16 TRBV6-6 CAAQLGRDRGSYEQYF
16 TRBV2 CASSASLAGIRNEQFF
17 TRBV2 CASSEGLAARYGVEQYF
13 TRBV18 CASSSTGGTEAFF
15 TRBV7-9 CASSLAGGVEGGYTF
14 TRBV14 CASSQVGEHGELFF
12 TRBV6-5 CASSTSRREQYF
17 TRBV5-1 CASSLTGTGGHNTEAFF
13 TRBV7-6 CASSFADYNEQFF
15 TRBV28 CASRGGQGRNYGYTF
15 TRBV13 CASSLAGSWNSPLHF
12 TRBV4-3 CASSQDSGTQYF
14 TRBV30 CAWSGTGSYSPLHF
14 TRBV6-1 CASRSGLSTDTQYF
15 TRBV2 CASNLLAGAYNEQFF
15 TRBV10-3 CAISESSLQTGEQFF
12 TRBV28 CASRSGGQPQHF
13 TRBV11-2 CASSLGARNDLHF
14 TRBV4-2 CASGLGGAYNEQFF
12 TRBV29-1 CSVARDSGPGTF
15 TRBV5-1 CASLILGANNEKLFF
13 TRBV7-2 CASSSSMGNTIYF
14 TRBV2 CASALTDRRNTIYF
13 TRBV5-4 CASSLDRDGGYTF
16 TRBV10-2 CASRPGQGALDQPQHF
14 TRBV30 CAWRELGRGETQYF
14 TRBV7-3 CASSLFSTGNEQFF
16 TRBV28 CASRHYIGQGGEKLFF
14 TRBV7-9 CASSLEVVNTEAFF
15 TRBV9 CASSVSGGAPNEQFF
15 TRBV5-1 CASSGLQGIGTEAFF
15 TRBV5-8 CASSFVDRENSPLHF
16 TRBV9 CASKPSGELNTGELFF
16 TRBV18 CASSPDRGLGANVLTF
14 TRBV11-2 CASSQRGSTDTQYF
13 TRBV18 CASSPLTRGEQFF
13 TRBV5-1 CASSGASSDTQYF
14 TRBV5-1 CASSLGPDNEKLFF
17 TRBV5-1 CASSLASGTRNTDTQYF
18 TRBV5-6 CASSRPSGGRAGTDTQYF
16 TRBV7-6 CASSGGGRGNTGELFF
17 TRBV19 CASSKAGQGVKGSEAFF
14 TRBV25-1 CASSEFGRDGRLHF
15 TRBV9 CASSPEVEPSYEQYF
13 TRBV7-8 CASTRPSGTEAFF
13 TRBV29-1 CSLTGTDGVGYTF
14 TRBV12-5 CASGLLRDNYGYTF
17 TRBV9 CASSVEGWQAKSYEQYF
15 TRBV5-1 CASSLEGQNTGELFF
13 TRBV7-2 CASSLNFRNTIYF
14 TRBV7-6 CASSPSGRYYEQYF
15 TRBV6-5 CASSSGLPGKDTQYF
13 TRBV7-2 CASSLPNRAIYTF
15 TRBV7-2 CASSPTGTSGNTIYF
14 TRBV5-1 CASTLGGTNEKLFF
13 TRBV7-9 CASSPDRNYGYTF